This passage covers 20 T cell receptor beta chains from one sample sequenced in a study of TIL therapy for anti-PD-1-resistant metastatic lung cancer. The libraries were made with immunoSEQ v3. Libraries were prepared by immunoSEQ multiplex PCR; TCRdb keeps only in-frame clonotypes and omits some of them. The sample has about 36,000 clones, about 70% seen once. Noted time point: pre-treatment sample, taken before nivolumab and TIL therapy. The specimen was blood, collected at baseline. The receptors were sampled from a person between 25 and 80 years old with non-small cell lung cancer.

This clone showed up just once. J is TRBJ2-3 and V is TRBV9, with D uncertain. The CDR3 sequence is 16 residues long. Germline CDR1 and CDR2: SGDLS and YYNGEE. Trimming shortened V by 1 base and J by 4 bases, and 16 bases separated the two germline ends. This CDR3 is CASSVTDGPVPDTQYF. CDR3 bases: TGTGCCAGCAGCGTAACTGATGGGCCTGTCCCAGATACGCAGTATTTT.

In nucleotides, the CDR3 is TGTGCCAGCAGTGAAAGGGCAGGGGGCTCTGAAAAACTGTTTTTT. It is translated as CASSERAGGSEKLFF. The rearrangement joins TRBV6-1 to TRBJ1-4; TRBD1 aligns across 8 bases. Trimming at V came to 2 bases and at J to 7 bases, leaving 6 bases not matched to a gene. Germline values: CDR1 MNHNS, CDR2 SASEGT. CDR3 size: 15 residues.

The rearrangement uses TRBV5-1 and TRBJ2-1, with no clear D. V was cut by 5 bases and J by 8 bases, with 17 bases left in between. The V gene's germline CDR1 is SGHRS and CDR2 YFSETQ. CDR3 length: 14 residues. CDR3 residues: CASRPGPRVDEQFF. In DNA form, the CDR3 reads TGCGCCAGCAGACCGGGTCCAAGAGTCGATGAGCAGTTCTTC. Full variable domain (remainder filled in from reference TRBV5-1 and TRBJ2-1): KAGVTQTPRYLIKTRGQQVTLSCSPISGHRSVSWYQQTPGQGLQFLFEYFSETQRNKGNFPGRFSGRQFSNSRSEMNVSTLELGDSALYLCASRPGPRVDEQFFGPGTRLTVL.

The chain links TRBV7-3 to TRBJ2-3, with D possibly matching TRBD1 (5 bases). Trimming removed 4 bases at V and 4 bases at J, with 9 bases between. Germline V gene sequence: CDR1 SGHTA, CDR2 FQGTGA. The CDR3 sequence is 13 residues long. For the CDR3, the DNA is TGTGCCAGCAGCTACCAGGGTTCAGATACGCAGTATTTT. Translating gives CASSYQGSDTQYF.

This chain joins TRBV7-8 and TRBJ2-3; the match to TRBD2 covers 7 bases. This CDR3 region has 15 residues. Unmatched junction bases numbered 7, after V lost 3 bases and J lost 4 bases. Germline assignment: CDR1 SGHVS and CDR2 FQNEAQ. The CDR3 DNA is TGTGCCAGCAGCTTCGGACTAGACCCCGCAGATACGCAGTATTTT. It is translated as CASSFGLDPADTQYF.

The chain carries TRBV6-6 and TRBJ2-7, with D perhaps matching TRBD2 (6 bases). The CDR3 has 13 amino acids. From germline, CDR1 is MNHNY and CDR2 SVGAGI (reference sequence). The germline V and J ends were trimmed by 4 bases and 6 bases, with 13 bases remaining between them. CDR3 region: CASSSLAFSEQYF. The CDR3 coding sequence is TGTGCCAGCAGTTCACTAGCTTTCAGCGAGCAGTACTTC.

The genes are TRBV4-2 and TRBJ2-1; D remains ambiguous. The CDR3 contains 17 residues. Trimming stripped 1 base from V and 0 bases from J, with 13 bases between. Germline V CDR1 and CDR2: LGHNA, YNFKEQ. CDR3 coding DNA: TGTGCCAGCAGCCAAGGTGCGACCCCGTTCTCCTACAATGAGCAGTTCTTC. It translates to CASSQGATPFSYNEQFF.

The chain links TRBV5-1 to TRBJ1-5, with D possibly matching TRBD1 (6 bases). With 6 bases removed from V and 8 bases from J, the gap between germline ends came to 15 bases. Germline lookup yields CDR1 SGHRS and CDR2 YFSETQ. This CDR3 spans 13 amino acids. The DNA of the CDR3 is TGCGCCAGCACCGCCGGGGGCGGGGAGCCCCAGCATTTT. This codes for CASTAGGGEPQHF.

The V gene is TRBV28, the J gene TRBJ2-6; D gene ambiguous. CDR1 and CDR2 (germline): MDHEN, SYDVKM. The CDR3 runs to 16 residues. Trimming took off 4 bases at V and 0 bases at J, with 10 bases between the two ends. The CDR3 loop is CASSSPGSSGANVLTF. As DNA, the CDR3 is TGTGCCAGCAGTTCTCCAGGCAGCTCTGGGGCCAACGTCCTGACTTTC.

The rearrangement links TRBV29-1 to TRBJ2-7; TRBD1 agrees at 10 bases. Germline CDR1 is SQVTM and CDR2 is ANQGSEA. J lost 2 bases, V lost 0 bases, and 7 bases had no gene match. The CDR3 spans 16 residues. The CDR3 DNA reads TGCAGCGTTGAAGAACCCGGACAGGGGGGTACCTACGAGCAGTACTTC. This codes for CSVEEPGQGGTYEQYF.

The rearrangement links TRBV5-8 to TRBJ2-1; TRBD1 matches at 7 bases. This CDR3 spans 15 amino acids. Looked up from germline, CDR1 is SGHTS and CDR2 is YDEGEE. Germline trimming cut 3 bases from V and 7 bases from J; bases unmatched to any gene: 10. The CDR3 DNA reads TGTGCCAGCAGCTCCGGGACAGTAATCGGGAATGAGCAGTTCTTC. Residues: CASSSGTVIGNEQFF.

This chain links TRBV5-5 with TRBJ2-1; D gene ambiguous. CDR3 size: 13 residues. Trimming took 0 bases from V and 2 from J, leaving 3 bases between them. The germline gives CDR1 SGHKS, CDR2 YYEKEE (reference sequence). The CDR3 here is CASSLAPYNEQFF. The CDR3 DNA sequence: TGTGCCAGCAGCTTGGCCCCCTACAATGAGCAGTTCTTC.

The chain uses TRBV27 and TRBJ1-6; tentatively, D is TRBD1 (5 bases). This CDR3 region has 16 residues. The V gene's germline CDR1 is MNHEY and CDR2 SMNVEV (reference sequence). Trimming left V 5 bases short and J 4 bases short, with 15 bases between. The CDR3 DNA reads TGTGCCAGCAGTCAAACCCGGGGGTCTTATAATTCACCCCTCCACTTT. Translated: CASSQTRGSYNSPLHF.

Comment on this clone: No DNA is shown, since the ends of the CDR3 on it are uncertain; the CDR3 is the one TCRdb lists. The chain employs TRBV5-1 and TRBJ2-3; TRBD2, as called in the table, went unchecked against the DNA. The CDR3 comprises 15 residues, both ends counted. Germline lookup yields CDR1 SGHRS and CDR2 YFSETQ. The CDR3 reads CASSILAGTTDTQYF.

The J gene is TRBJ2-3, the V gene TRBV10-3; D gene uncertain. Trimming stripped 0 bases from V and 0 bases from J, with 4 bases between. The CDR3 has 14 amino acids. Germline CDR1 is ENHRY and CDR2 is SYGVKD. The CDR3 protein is CAISESGSTDTQYF. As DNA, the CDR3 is TGTGCCATCAGTGAGTCGGGGAGCACAGATACGCAGTATTTT.

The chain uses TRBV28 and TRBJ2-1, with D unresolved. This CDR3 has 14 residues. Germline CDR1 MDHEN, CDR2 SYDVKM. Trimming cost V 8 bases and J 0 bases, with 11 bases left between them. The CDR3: CASGRLNSYNEQFF. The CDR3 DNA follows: TGTGCCAGCGGACGACTGAACTCCTACAATGAGCAGTTCTTC.

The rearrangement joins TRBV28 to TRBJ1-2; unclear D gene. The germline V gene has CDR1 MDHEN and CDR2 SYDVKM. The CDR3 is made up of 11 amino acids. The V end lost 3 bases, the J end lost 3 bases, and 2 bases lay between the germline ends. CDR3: CASSFYYGYTF. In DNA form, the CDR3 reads TGTGCCAGCAGTTTCTACTATGGCTACACCTTC.

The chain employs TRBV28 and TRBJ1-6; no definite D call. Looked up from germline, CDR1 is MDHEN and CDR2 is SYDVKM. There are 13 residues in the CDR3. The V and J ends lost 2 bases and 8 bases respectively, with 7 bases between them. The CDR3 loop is CASSLHNYSPLHF. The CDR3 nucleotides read TGTGCCAGCAGTTTACATAACTATTCACCCCTCCACTTT. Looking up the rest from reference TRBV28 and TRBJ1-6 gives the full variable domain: DVKVTQSSRYLVKRTGEKVFLECVQDMDHENMFWYRQDPGLGLRLIYFSYDVKMKEKGDIPEGYSVSREKKERFSLILESASTNQTSMYLCASSLHNYSPLHFGNGTRLTVT.

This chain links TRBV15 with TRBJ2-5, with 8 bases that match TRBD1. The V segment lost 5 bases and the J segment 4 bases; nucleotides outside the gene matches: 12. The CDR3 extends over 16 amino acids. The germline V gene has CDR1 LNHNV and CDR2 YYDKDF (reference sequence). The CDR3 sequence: CATSALGQGYGETQYF. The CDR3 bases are TGTGCCACCAGCGCCCTAGGACAGGGTTATGGAGAGACCCAGTACTTC.

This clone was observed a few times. The CDR3 sequence: CASSPQGGGYTF. The CDR3 DNA follows: TGTGCCAGCTCACCACAGGGAGGAGGCTACACCTTC. J is TRBJ1-2 and V is TRBV18; D uncertain. The germline gives CDR1 KGHSH, CDR2 LQKENI. The V gene lost 1 base and the J gene lost 8 bases, with 8 bases spanning the gap. The CDR3 length is 12 residues.